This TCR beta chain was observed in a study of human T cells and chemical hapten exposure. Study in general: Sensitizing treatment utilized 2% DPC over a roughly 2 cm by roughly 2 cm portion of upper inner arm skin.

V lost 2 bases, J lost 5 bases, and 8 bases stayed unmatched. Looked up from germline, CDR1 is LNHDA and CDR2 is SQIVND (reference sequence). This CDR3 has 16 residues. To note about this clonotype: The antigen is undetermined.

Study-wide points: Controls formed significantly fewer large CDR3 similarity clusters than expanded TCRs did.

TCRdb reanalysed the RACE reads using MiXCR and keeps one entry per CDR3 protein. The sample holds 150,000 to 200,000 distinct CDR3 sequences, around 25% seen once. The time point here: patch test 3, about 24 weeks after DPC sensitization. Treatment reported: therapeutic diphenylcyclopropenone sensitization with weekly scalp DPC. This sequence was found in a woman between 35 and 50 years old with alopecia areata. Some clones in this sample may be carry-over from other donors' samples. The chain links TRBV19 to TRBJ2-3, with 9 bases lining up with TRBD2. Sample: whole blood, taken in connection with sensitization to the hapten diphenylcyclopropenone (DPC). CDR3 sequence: CASSISGGRAGDTQYF. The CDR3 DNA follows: TGTGCCAGTAGTATAAGCGGCGGGAGGGCCGGAGATACGCAGTATTTT.